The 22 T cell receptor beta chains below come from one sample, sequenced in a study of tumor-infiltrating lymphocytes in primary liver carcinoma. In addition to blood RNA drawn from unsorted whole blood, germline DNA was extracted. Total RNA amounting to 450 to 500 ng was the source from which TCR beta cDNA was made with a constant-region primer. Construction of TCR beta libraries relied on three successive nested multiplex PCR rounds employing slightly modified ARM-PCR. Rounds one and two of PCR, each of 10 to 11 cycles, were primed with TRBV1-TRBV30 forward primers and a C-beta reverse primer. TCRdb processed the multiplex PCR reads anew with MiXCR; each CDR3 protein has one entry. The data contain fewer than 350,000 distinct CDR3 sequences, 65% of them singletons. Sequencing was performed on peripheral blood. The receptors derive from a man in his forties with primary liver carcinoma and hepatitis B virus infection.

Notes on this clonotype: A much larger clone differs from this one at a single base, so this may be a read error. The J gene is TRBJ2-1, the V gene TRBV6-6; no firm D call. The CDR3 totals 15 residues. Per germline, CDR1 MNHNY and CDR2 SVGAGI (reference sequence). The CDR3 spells CASTSPGYNYNAQFF. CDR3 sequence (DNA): TGTGCCAGCACCAGCCCCGGCTACAACTACAATGCGCAGTTCTTC.

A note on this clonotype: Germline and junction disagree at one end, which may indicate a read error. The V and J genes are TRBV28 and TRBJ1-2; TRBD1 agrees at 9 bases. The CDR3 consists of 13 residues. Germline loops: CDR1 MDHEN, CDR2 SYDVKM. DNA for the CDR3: TGTGTCAGCAGTACGGGACAGGGAACTGGCTACACCTTC. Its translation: CVSSTGQGTGYTF.

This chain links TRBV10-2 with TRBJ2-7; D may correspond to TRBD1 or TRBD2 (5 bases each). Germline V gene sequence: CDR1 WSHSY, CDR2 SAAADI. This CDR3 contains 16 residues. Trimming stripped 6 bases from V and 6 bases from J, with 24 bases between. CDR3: CASRKGAGLTSGEQYF. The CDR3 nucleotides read TGCGCCAGCAGAAAAGGGGCAGGACTTACTTCGGGCGAGCAGTACTTC.

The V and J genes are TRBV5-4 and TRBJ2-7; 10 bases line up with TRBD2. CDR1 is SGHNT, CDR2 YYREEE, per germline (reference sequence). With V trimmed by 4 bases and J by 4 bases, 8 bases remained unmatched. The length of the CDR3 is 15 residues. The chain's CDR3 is CASSVSSSGGYEQYF. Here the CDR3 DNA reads TGTGCCAGCAGCGTTTCGTCTAGCGGGGGATACGAGCAGTACTTC.

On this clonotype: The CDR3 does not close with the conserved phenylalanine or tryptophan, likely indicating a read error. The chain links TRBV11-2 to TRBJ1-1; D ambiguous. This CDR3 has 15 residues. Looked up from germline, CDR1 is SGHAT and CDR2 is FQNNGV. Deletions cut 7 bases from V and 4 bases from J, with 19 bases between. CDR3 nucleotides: TGTGCCAGCAAGTTCACGGCAGGCTATGGCACTGAAGCTTTCGTT. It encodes CASKFTAGYGTEAFV.

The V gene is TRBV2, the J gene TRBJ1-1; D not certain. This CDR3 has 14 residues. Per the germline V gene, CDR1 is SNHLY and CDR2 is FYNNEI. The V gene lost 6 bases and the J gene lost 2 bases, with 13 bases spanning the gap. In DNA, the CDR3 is TGTGCCAGCAGAGCGGGTCCCGGAAACACTGAAGCTTTCTTT. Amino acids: CASRAGPGNTEAFF.

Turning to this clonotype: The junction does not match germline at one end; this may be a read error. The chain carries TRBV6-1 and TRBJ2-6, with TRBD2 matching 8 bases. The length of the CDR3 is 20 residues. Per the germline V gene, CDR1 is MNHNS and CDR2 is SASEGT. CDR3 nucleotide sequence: TGTGCCAGCAGCGGGGGGGTTAAGGGGCGATCCCCTTCTGGGGCCAACGCCCTGACTTTC. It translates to CASSGGVKGRSPSGANALTF.

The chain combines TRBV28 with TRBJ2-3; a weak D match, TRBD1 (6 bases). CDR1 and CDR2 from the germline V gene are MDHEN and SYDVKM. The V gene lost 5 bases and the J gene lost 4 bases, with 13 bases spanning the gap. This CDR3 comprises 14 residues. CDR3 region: CASSRLQGPDTQYF. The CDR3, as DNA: TGTGCCAGCAGTCGTCTGCAGGGGCCAGATACGCAGTATTTT.

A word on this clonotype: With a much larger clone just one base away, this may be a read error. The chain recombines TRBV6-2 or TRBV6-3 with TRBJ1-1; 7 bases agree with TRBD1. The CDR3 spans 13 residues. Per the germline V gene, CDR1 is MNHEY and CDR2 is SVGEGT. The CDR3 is CTSSDRVWAEAFF. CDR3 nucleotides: TGTACCAGCAGTGACAGGGTCTGGGCTGAAGCTTTCTTT.

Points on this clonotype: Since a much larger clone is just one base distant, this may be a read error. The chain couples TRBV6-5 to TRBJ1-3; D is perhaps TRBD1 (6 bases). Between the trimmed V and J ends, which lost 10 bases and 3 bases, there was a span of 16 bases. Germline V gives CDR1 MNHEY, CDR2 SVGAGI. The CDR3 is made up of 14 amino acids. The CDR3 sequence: CATRKSGVGNTIYF. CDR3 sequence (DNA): TGTGCCACCAGAAAATCAGGGGTTGGAAACACCATATATTTT.

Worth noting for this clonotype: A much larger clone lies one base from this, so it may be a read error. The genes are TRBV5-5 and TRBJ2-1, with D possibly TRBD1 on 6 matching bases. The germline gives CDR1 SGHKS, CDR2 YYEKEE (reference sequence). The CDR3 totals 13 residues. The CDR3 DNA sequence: TGTGCCAGCAGCTCGGCAGGGGAGCATGAGCAGTCCTTC. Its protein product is CASSSAGEHEQSF. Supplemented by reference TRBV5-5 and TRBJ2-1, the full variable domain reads DAGVTQSPTHLIKTRGQQVTLRCSPISGHKSVSWYQQVLGQGPQFIFQYYEKEERGRGNFPDRFSARQFPNYSSELNVNALLLGDSALYLCASSSAGEHEQSFGPGTRLTVL.

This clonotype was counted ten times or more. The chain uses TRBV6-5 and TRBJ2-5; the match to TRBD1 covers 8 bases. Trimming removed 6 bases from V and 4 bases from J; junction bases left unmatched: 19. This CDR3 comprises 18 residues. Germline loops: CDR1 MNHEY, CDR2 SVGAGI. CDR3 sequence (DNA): TGTGCCAGCAGCTACCGGGGCAATCCAGGGGGCTGGGTAGAGACCCAGTACTTC. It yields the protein CASSYRGNPGGWVETQYF.

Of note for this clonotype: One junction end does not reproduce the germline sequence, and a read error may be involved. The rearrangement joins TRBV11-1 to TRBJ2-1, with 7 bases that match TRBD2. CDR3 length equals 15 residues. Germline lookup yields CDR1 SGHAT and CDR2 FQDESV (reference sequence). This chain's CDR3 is CASNSGTNSYNAQFF. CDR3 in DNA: TGTGCCAGCAACTCAGGGACTAACTCCTACAATGCGCAGTTCTTC.

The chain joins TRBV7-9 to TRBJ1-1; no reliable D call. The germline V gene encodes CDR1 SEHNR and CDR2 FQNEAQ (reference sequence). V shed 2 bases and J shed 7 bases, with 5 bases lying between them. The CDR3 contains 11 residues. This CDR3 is CASSLSHEAFF. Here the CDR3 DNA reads TGTGCCAGCAGCTTATCCCATGAAGCTTTCTTT.

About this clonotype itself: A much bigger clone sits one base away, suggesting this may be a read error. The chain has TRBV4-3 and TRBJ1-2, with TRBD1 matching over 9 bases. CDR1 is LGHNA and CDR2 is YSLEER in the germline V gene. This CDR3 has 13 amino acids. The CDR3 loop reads CDSSRDRDYGYTF. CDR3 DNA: TGCGACAGCAGCCGGGACAGGGACTATGGCTACACCTTC.

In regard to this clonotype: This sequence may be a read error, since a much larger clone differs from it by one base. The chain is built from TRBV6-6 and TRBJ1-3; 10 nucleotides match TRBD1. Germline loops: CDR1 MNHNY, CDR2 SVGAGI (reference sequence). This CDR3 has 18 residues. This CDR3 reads CVSSYSETGGIEGNTIYF. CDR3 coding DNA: TGTGTCAGCAGTTACTCGGAGACAGGGGGCATAGAGGGAAACACCATATATTTT.

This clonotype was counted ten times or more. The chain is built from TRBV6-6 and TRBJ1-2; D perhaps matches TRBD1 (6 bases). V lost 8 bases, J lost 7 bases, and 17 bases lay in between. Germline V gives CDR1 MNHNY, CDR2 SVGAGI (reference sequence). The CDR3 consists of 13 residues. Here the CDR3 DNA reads TGTGCCAGCCAAGATAACAGGGATGGTGGCTACACCTTC. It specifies CASQDNRDGGYTF.

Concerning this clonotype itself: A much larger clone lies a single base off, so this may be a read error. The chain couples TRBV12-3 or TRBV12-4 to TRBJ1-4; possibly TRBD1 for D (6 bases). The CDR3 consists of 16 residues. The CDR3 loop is CVSSLSTGTAREKLFF. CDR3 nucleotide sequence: TGTGTCAGCAGTTTATCTACAGGGACCGCGCGTGAAAAACTGTTTTTT.

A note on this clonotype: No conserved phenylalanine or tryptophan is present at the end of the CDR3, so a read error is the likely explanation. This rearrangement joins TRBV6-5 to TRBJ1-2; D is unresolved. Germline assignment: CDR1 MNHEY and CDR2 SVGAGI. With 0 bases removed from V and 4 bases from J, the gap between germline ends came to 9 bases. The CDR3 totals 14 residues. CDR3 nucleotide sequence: TGTGCCAGCAGTTACTCAGCAGAGAGCTATGGCTACACCTTA. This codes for CASSYSAESYGYTL.

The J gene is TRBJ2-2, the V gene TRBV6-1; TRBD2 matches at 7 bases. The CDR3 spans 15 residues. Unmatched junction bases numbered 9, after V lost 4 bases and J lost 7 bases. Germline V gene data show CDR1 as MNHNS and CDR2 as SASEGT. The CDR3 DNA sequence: TGTGCCAGCAGTGGTAATGGCGGGACTAACGGGGAGCTGTTTTTT. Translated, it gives CASSGNGGTNGELFF.

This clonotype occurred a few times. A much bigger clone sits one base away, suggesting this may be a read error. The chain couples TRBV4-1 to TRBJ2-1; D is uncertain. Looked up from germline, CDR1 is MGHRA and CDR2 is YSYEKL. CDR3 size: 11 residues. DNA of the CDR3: TGCGCCAACAGCCAAAGCAATGAGCAGTTCTTC. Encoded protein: CANSQSNEQFF.

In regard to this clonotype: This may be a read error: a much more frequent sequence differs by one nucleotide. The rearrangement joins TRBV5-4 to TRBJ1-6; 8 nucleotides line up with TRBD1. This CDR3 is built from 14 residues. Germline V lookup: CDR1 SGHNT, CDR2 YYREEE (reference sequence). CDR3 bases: TGTGCCAGCAGCTCTGGACAGGGTAACTCACCCCCCCACTTT. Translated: CASSSGQGNSPPHF.